This TCR beta chain was found in a study of CD8+ T cells in alopecia areata. Study context: Tofacitinib ran 6 to 18 months, followed by 6 months off drug.

RNA was isolated and reverse transcribed to cDNA, the sequencing template. Assay: immunoSEQ multiplex PCR; the TCRdb copy retains only in-frame clones and omits some. This sample has about 76,000 clones, with around 61% found just once. Treatment indicated: oral pan-JAK inhibitor, 5-10 mg twice daily. Those with alopecia areata gave lesional scalp punch biopsies and peripheral blood. Deletions cut 3 bases from V and 0 bases from J, with 9 bases between. CDR1 SGHDT and CDR2 YYEEEE come from the germline V gene. The CDR3 runs to 14 residues. This sample comprised CD8+ T cells sorted from blood, obtained at week 24, from a patient treated with tofacitinib. The rearrangement uses TRBV5-6 and TRBJ1-1; D is undetermined. This sequence was found in a human donor with alopecia areata. The CDR3 region is CASSYVDLNTEAFF. In DNA, the CDR3 is TGTGCCAGCAGCTATGTGGATTTGAACACTGAAGCTTTCTTT.